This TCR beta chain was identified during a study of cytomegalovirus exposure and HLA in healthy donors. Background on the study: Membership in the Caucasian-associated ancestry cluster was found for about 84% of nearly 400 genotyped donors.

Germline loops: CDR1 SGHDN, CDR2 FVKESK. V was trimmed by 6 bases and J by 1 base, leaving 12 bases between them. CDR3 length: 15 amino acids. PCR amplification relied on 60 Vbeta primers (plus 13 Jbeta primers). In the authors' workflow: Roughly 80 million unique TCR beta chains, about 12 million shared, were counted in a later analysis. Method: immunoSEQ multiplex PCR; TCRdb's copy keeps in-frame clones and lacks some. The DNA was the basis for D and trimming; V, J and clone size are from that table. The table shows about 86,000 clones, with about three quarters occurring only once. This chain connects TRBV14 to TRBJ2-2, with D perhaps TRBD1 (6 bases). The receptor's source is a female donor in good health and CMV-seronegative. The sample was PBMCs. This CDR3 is CASRPGHWNTGELFF. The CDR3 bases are TGTGCCAGCAGACCGGGACATTGGAACACCGGGGAGCTGTTTTTT.